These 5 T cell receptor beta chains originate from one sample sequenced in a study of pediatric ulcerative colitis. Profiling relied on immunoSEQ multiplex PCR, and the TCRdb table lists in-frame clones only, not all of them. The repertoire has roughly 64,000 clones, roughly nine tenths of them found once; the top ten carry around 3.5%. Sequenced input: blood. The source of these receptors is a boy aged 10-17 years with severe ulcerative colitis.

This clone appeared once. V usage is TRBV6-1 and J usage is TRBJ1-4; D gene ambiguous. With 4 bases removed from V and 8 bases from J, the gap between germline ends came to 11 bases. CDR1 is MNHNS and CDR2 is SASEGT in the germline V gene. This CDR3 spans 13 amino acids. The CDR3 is CASSGILNEKLFF. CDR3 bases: TGTGCCAGCAGTGGTATCCTGAACGAAAAACTGTTTTTT.

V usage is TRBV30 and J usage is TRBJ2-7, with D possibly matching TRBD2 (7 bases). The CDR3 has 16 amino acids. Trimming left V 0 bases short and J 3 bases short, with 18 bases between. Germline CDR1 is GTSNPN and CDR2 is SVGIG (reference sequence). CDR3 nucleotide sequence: TGTGCCTGGAGTGTAACGGGGGGCGCCTCCTTCTACGAGCAGTACTTC. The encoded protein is CAWSVTGGASFYEQYF. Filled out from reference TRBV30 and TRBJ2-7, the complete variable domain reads SQTIHQWPATLVQPVGSPLSLECTVEGTSNPNLYWYRQAAGRGLQLLFYSVGIGQISSEVPQNLSASRPQDRQFILSSKKLLLSDSGFYLCAWSVTGGASFYEQYFGPGTRLTVT.

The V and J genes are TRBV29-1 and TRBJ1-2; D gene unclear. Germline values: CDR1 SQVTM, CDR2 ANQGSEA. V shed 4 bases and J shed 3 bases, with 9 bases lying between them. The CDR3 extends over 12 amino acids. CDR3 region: CSVGIDYYGYTF. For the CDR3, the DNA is TGCAGCGTTGGGATTGATTACTATGGCTACACCTTC.

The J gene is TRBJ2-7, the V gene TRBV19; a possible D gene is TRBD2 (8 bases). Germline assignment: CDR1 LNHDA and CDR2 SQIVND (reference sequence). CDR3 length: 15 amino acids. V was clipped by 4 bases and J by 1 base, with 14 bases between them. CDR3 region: CASSTGGTVSYEQYF. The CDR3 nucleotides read TGTGCCAGTAGTACGGGAGGGACAGTATCCTACGAGCAGTACTTC.

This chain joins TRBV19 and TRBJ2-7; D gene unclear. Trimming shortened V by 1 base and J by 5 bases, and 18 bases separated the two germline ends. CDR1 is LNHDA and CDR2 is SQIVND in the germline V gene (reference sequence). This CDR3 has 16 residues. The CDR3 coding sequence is TGTGCCAGTAGTATAGGCAGTAGCACATTACCTAACGAGCAGTACTTC. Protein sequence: CASSIGSSTLPNEQYF.